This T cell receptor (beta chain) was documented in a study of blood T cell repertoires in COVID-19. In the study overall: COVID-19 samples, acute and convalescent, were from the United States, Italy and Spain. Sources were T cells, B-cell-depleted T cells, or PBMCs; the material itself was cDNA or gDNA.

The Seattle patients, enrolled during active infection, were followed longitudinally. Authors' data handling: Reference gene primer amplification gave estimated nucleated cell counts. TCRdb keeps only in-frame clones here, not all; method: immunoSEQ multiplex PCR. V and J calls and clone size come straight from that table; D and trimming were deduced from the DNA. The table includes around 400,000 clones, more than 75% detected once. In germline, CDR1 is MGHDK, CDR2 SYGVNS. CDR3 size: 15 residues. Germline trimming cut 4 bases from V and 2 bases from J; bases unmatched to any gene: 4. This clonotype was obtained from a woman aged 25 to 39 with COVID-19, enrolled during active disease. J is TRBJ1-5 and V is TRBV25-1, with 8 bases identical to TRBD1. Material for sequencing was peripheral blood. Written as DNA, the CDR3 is TGTGCCAGCAGTGCCTCGACAGGGGGCAATCAGCCCCAGCATTTT. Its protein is CASSASTGGNQPQHF.